The 5 T cell receptor beta chains reported below all come from one sample, sequenced in a study of CD8 T cells in Susac syndrome. Random hexamers served to reverse transcribe roughly 0.45 to 1 ug RNA. TCRdb analysed the immunoSEQ multiplex PCR reads with MiXCR anew, one entry per CDR3 protein. The sample has 65,000 to 95,000 distinct CDR3 sequences, about 94% seen once. The sample consisted of CD8+ T cells from PBMCs. The source of these receptors is a human donor with Susac syndrome.

This clonotype was recorded once. The chain is built from TRBV3-1 and TRBJ2-3; 12 bases are shared with TRBD2. This CDR3 region has 17 residues. Germline loops: CDR1 LGHDT, CDR2 YNNKEL (reference sequence). J lost 3 bases, V lost 1 base, and 5 bases had no gene match. The CDR3 coding sequence is TGTGCCAGCAGCCAAGTAGCTAGCGGGGGGGCAACAGATACGCAGTATTTT. It codes for CASSQVASGGATDTQYF.

This sequence joins TRBV5-6 and TRBJ2-7; D unresolved. V was clipped by 3 bases and J by 4 bases, with 8 bases between them. The length of the CDR3 is 12 residues. The germline gives CDR1 SGHDT, CDR2 YYEEEE. CDR3 coding DNA: TGTGCCAGCAGCTCGGACGAATACGAGCAGTACTTC. It codes for CASSSDEYEQYF.

As DNA, the CDR3 is TGTGCCAGCAGACTAGCAGCCGGGGAGCTGTTTTTT. This gives the protein CASRLAAGELFF. This rearrangement joins TRBV7-9 to TRBJ2-2; weak D call: TRBD2 (6 bases). The CDR3 extends over 12 amino acids. Trimming left V 6 bases short and J 6 bases short, with 8 bases between. Per germline, CDR1 SEHNR and CDR2 FQNEAQ (reference sequence).

This sequence joins TRBV27 and TRBJ1-4, with TRBD1 as a possible D gene (5 bases). The V and J ends lost 8 bases and 3 bases respectively, with 22 bases between them. The CDR3 extends over 17 amino acids. Germline V lookup: CDR1 MNHEY, CDR2 SMNVEV (reference sequence). CDR3 DNA: TGTGCCAGCGGCGACAGAACTTCAAGGTCCGCTAATGAAAAACTGTTTTTT. As protein: CASGDRTSRSANEKLFF.

The V gene is TRBV13, the J gene TRBJ1-2; no reliable D call. The CDR3 length is 15 residues. The germline gives CDR1 PRHDT, CDR2 FYEKMQ (reference sequence). V lost 5 bases and J 4 bases, leaving 17 bases between the germline ends. The DNA for the CDR3 is TGTGCCAGCAGCGAAACATTCGGGAGCGGCTATGGCTACACCTTC. It specifies CASSETFGSGYGYTF.